This T cell receptor beta chain emerged from a study of blood T cell repertoires in COVID-19. Study details: COVID-19 samples, acute and convalescent, were from the United States, Italy and Spain. T cells, B-cell-depleted T cells, or PBMCs supplied cDNA or gDNA.

The CDR3 loop spans 14 amino acids. V gave up 7 bases and J gave up 3 bases; unmatched junction bases: 8. Germline-derived CDR1 and CDR2 are MNHEY and SVGAGI. Per the study methods: Estimates of nucleated cell counts were drawn from the amplification of reference gene primers. Sequencing was performed with immunoSEQ multiplex PCR; in TCRdb, only in-frame clones are kept and a portion is missing. Clone size and the V and J calls come from that table; the DNA yielded D and trimming. Of some 250,000 clones detected, around three quarters appear once; the ten largest clones hold 2.5% to 4%. This receptor was taken from an elderly woman with acute or convalescent COVID-19. Material for sequencing was peripheral blood. The chain uses TRBV6-5 and TRBJ1-2, with TRBD1 matching 7 bases. CDR3 protein: CASKVTGSDYGYTF. CDR3 nucleotides: TGTGCCAGCAAGGTGACAGGGTCTGACTATGGCTACACCTTC.